These 31 T cell receptor beta chains originate from one sample sequenced in a study of vaccination and CD4 T cells after COVID-19. Treatment reported: approximately 9-day PBMC culture with coronavirus spike peptide pools or control peptides (ViraFEST assay). Sequencing of cultured CD4+ T cell DNA used the Oncomine TCR Beta short-read assay. One entry per CDR3 protein, called by TCRdb with MiXCR from the PCR reads. The sample has 8,800 or so distinct CDR3 sequences, roughly three fifths seen once. What these receptors recognize is not known. The specimen comprised cultured CD4+ T cells from blood, sampled after SARS-CoV-2 vaccination. These receptors all come from a human donor with COVID-19.

The chain joins TRBV10-3 to TRBJ1-2; D is ambiguous. Germline V gene lookup returns CDR1 ENHRY and CDR2 SYGVKD. V gave up 10 bases and J gave up 5 bases, with 26 bases separating them. The length of the CDR3 is 16 residues. The CDR3 sequence is CATNDPGRPDEYGYTF. As DNA, the CDR3 is TGTGCCACCAATGACCCCGGGCGACCAGATGAATATGGCTACACCTTC.

The rearrangement links TRBV6-1 to TRBJ1-5, with a tentative D call TRBD1 (5 bases). This CDR3 region has 15 residues. CDR1 and CDR2 (germline): MNHNS, SASEGT. V lost 8 bases to trimming and J lost 4 bases, with 18 bases between them. CDR3 residues: CASGTAGGINQPQHF. CDR3 DNA sequence: TGTGCCAGCGGGACTGCGGGAGGGATTAATCAGCCCCAGCATTTT.

There are a few counts of this clonotype. V is TRBV20-1 and J is TRBJ1-1; 7 nucleotides line up with TRBD1. V was pared by 0 bases and J by 5 bases, with 9 bases of the junction left unmatched. The germline V gene has CDR1 DFQATT and CDR2 SNEGSKA (reference sequence). The CDR3 extends over 15 amino acids. The CDR3 nucleotides read TGCAGTGCTAGAGATCGCCGACAGGGAGGAACTGAAGCTTTCTTT. This sequence encodes CSARDRRQGGTEAFF.

The chain carries TRBV6-1 and TRBJ2-5; D might be TRBD1 (5 bases). CDR3 length equals 14 residues. Germline values: CDR1 MNHNS, CDR2 SASEGT. V shed 7 bases and J shed 1 base, with 13 bases lying between them. In DNA, the CDR3 is TGTGCCAGCAATGCAGGGCGGTCCCAAGAGACCCAGTACTTC. Translation: CASNAGRSQETQYF.

This sequence joins TRBV14 and TRBJ2-7; TRBD2 matches at 11 bases. Per the germline V gene, CDR1 is SGHDN and CDR2 is FVKESK. J was trimmed by 3 bases and V by 4 bases; bases with no gene match: 5. This CDR3 spans 15 amino acids. CDR3 sequence reads: CASSLAGGPHYEQYF. The DNA of the CDR3 is TGTGCCAGCAGCCTAGCGGGGGGGCCCCACTACGAGCAGTACTTC.

The chain couples TRBV10-3 to TRBJ2-3; TRBD1 aligns across 10 bases. V trimming: 6 bases; J trimming: 5 bases; junction bases outside the gene matches: 8. The germline V gene encodes CDR1 ENHRY and CDR2 SYGVKD. This CDR3 region has 15 residues. The chain's CDR3 is CAISPGTGAGDTQYF. CDR3 DNA: TGTGCCATCAGCCCCGGGACAGGGGCTGGAGATACGCAGTATTTT.

The table lists this clonotype with a few counts. The chain carries TRBV7-3 and TRBJ1-1; TRBD1 is a possible D gene (5 bases). The germline CDR1 and CDR2 sequences are SGHTA and FQGTGA. The CDR3 runs 15 residues. The V gene lost 4 bases and the J gene lost 3 bases, with 15 bases spanning the gap. Written as DNA, the CDR3 is TGTGCCAGCAGCTCCTCGGGGGGGGACTACACTGAAGCTTTCTTT. Translating it yields CASSSSGGDYTEAFF.

The chain employs TRBV20-1 and TRBJ1-1, with D unclear. Per the germline V gene, CDR1 is DFQATT and CDR2 is SNEGSKA (reference sequence). The CDR3 has 14 residues. V lost 3 bases, J lost 1 base, and 12 bases lay in between. The CDR3, as DNA: TGCAGTGCTAGGTTTGGACCGCCGAACACTGAAGCTTTCTTT. Protein product: CSARFGPPNTEAFF.

The gene calls are TRBV7-9 and TRBJ1-6; D possibly corresponds to TRBD1 (5 bases). There are 15 residues in the CDR3. The germline gives CDR1 SEHNR, CDR2 FQNEAQ (reference sequence). V shed 3 bases and J shed 7 bases, with 13 bases lying between them. CDR3 loop: CASSLTGTANSPLHF. As DNA, the CDR3 is TGTGCCAGCAGCTTGACCGGGACTGCAAATTCACCCCTCCACTTT.

CDR3 region: CASSKTGISNQPQHF. The CDR3 DNA sequence: TGTGCCAGTAGTAAAACCGGGATAAGCAATCAGCCCCAGCATTTT. The rearrangement joins TRBV19 to TRBJ1-5; D is unresolved. This CDR3 region has 15 residues. V dropped 4 bases and J dropped 1 base, with 11 bases sitting between them. CDR1 and CDR2 from the germline V gene are LNHDA and SQIVND (reference sequence).

The rearrangement joins TRBV29-1 to TRBJ1-2, with 7 bases lining up with TRBD1. Germline-derived CDR1 and CDR2 are SQVTM and ANQGSEA. V lost 7 bases and J lost 5; bases outside the gene matches: 4. The CDR3 extends over 11 amino acids. The CDR3 DNA sequence: TGCAGCGCCCACAGGGGTTATGGCTACACCTTC. It translates to CSAHRGYGYTF.

The V call is TRBV2, the J call TRBJ2-5, with 7 positions matching TRBD1. With V trimmed by 6 bases and J by 2 bases, 12 bases remained unmatched. The V gene's germline CDR1 is SNHLY and CDR2 FYNNEI. The CDR3 is made up of 16 amino acids. CDR3: CASRDRAGSVQETQYF. The CDR3 DNA follows: TGTGCCAGCAGAGACAGGGCCGGTTCGGTTCAAGAGACCCAGTACTTC.

The genes are TRBV7-2 and TRBJ2-5; 9 bases agree with TRBD2. CDR3 length: 16 amino acids. Looked up from germline, CDR1 is SGHTA and CDR2 is FQGNSA. The junction had 6 bases not matched to a gene; V was cut back by 0 bases and J by 4 bases. The CDR3 DNA follows: TGTGCCAGCAGCTTAGCAGGGACTAGCCGGGGAGAGACCCAGTACTTC. Translated: CASSLAGTSRGETQYF. The variable domain in full, completed from reference TRBV7-2 and TRBJ2-5, reads GAGVSQSPSNKVTEKGKDVELRCDPISGHTALYWYRQSLGQGLEFLIYFQGNSAPDKSGLPSDRFSAERTGGSVSTLTIQRTQQEDSAVYLCASSLAGTSRGETQYFGPGTRLLVL.

V gene TRBV20-1 combines with J gene TRBJ2-1, with 12 bases aligning to TRBD2. Germline CDR1 reads DFQATT; CDR2 reads SNEGSKA (reference sequence). CDR3 length equals 15 residues. With V trimmed by 4 bases and J by 5 bases, 6 bases remained unmatched. The CDR3 spells CSATRLAGVDNEQFF. CDR3 in DNA: TGCAGTGCTACACGACTAGCGGGGGTCGACAATGAGCAGTTCTTC.

This clonotype was observed a handful of times. Sequence at one end of the junction differs from germline and may be a read error. The genes are TRBV6-2 or TRBV6-3 and TRBJ2-7; 8 bases fit TRBD1. Germline V gives CDR1 MNHEY, CDR2 SVGEGT. This CDR3 is 12 amino acids long. Here the CDR3 DNA reads TGCCCTGGGGGACAGGAGAGCTACGAGCAGTACTTC. Protein sequence: CPGGQESYEQYF.

This clonotype was picked up a small number of times. This chain links TRBV27 with TRBJ1-2, with 8 bases identical to TRBD1. V dropped 5 bases and J dropped 0; count of bases not matched to a gene: 5. The CDR3 is 15 residues long. Germline V gene lookup returns CDR1 MNHEY and CDR2 SMNVEV (reference sequence). DNA of the CDR3: TGTGCCAGCAGTGGGACAGGCCAAGCTAACTATGGCTACACCTTC. It yields the protein CASSGTGQANYGYTF.

This clonotype has a handful of counts. CDR3 bases: TGTGCCAGCAGCCGACAACTACTACCTTTTTCACCCCTCCACTTT. It specifies CASSRQLLPFSPLHF. V and J are TRBV28 and TRBJ1-6; D unresolved. The CDR3 runs 15 residues. Germline V gene data show CDR1 as MDHEN and CDR2 as SYDVKM. Deletions cut 6 bases from V and 9 bases from J, with 18 bases between.

As regards this clonotype: Since no conserved phenylalanine or tryptophan closes the CDR3, a read error is the likely cause. V is TRBV28 and J is TRBJ2-7; the D call may be TRBD1 or TRBD2 (5 bases each). Germline CDR1 reads MDHEN; CDR2 reads SYDVKM. CDR3 size: 14 residues. This CDR3 is CASSQWGYSHEQYL. The CDR3 DNA is TGTGCCAGCAGTCAATGGGGGTACTCCCACGAGCAGTACCTC.

V gene TRBV6-1 combines with J gene TRBJ1-2; D call uncertain. V lost 1 base and J 5 bases, leaving 17 bases between the germline ends. CDR1 and CDR2 from the germline V gene are MNHNS and SASEGT. The CDR3 runs 16 residues. The CDR3 sequence is CASSEEVGRSAYGYTF. In DNA form, the CDR3 reads TGTGCCAGCAGTGAAGAAGTCGGACGTTCGGCATATGGCTACACCTTC.

The chain employs TRBV12-3 or TRBV12-4 and TRBJ1-5; D gene uncertain. This CDR3 is built from 13 residues. V was trimmed by 6 bases and J by 5 bases, leaving 11 bases between them. The CDR3 nucleotides read TGTGCCAGCAGCACGACACGGGATCAGCCCCAGCATTTT. Protein sequence: CASSTTRDQPQHF.

This chain uses TRBV10-3 with TRBJ1-5; 12 bases are a match to TRBD1. The ends lost 2 bases at V and 4 bases at J; junction bases unmatched: 3. CDR1 and CDR2 from the germline V gene are ENHRY and SYGVKD. The CDR3 runs to 16 residues. CDR3 bases: TGTGCCATCAGTGAGCCGGGACAGGGGGCAAATCAGCCCCAGCATTTT. Translating gives CAISEPGQGANQPQHF.

The genes are TRBV11-2 and TRBJ1-1, with D perhaps TRBD1 (6 bases). Germline assignment: CDR1 SGHAT and CDR2 FQNNGV. V lost 1 base and J 5 bases, leaving 8 bases between the germline ends. CDR3 length: 13 residues. CDR3 DNA: TGTGCCAGCAGCTTAGGGGGGCAAACTGAAGCTTTCTTT. This translates into CASSLGGQTEAFF. The whole variable domain, filled in from reference TRBV11-2 and TRBJ1-1, reads EAGVAQSPRYKIIEKRQSVAFWCNPISGHATLYWYQQILGQGPKLLIQFQNNGVVDDSQLPKDRFSAERLKGVDSTLKIQPAKLEDSAVYLCASSLGGQTEAFFGQGTRLTVV.

This clonotype turned up a few times. J is TRBJ2-3 and V is TRBV7-8; perhaps TRBD2 as D (5 bases). Germline V gene sequence: CDR1 SGHVS, CDR2 FQNEAQ. V dropped 5 bases and J dropped 6 bases, with 9 bases sitting between them. This CDR3 is built from 12 residues. CDR3 loop: CASSPTGDTQYF. The CDR3 DNA sequence: TGTGCCAGCAGCCCCACGGGGGATACGCAGTATTTT. Full variable domain (outside the CDR3, taken from reference TRBV7-8 and TRBJ2-3): GAGVSQSPRYKVAKRGQDVALRCDPISGHVSLFWYQQALGQGPEFLTYFQNEAQLDKSGLPSDRFFAERPEGSVSTLKIQRTQQEDSAVYLCASSPTGDTQYFGPGTRLTVL.

The V and J genes are TRBV9 and TRBJ1-2, with TRBD1 matching over 8 bases. The CDR3 loop spans 14 amino acids. V shed 3 bases and J 4 bases; nucleotides not matched to a gene: 5. The germline V gene encodes CDR1 SGDLS and CDR2 YYNGEE. The CDR3: CASSDRQGPYGYTF. CDR3 nucleotides: TGTGCCAGCAGCGATCGACAGGGGCCCTATGGCTACACCTTC.

This chain connects TRBV7-2 to TRBJ2-7; TRBD1 aligns across 11 bases. J lost 2 bases, V lost 3 bases, and 3 bases had no gene match. This CDR3 is built from 15 residues. Germline assignment: CDR1 SGHTA and CDR2 FQGNSA. For the CDR3, the DNA is TGTGCCAGCAGCTTGGGGACAGGGGGGCCCTACGAGCAGTACTTC. Amino acids: CASSLGTGGPYEQYF.

This chain joins TRBV11-3 and TRBJ2-7, with 8 bases lining up with TRBD1. V shed 1 base and J 6 bases; nucleotides not matched to a gene: 8. The length of the CDR3 is 15 residues. The germline CDR1 and CDR2 sequences are SGHNT and YENEEA. CDR3 amino acids: CASSLGGTGRGEQYF. The CDR3 coding sequence is TGTGCCAGCAGCTTAGGCGGGACAGGTCGAGGCGAGCAGTACTTC.

The genes are TRBV7-8 and TRBJ2-3; 12 positions match TRBD2. The CDR3 covers 16 residues. The germline CDR1 and CDR2 sequences are SGHVS and FQNEAQ. Trimming removed 5 bases from V and 8 bases from J; junction bases left unmatched: 11. The CDR3 DNA is TGTGCCAGCAGCCATCCTAGCGGGGGGGCCCAGGGTACGCAGTATTTT. Protein sequence: CASSHPSGGAQGTQYF. Filled out from reference TRBV7-8 and TRBJ2-3, the complete variable domain reads GAGVSQSPRYKVAKRGQDVALRCDPISGHVSLFWYQQALGQGPEFLTYFQNEAQLDKSGLPSDRFFAERPEGSVSTLKIQRTQQEDSAVYLCASSHPSGGAQGTQYFGPGTRLTVL.

The V gene is TRBV11-3, the J gene TRBJ1-1, with D possibly being TRBD1 (5 bases). Germline lookup yields CDR1 SGHNT and CDR2 YENEEA. With 3 bases removed from V and 1 base from J, the gap between germline ends came to 12 bases. The CDR3 covers 15 residues. The CDR3 region is CASSFGGIGNTEAFF. CDR3 sequence (DNA): TGTGCCAGCAGCTTCGGGGGAATCGGGAACACTGAAGCTTTCTTT.

V usage is TRBV20-1 and J usage is TRBJ1-5; no clear D. From germline, CDR1 is DFQATT and CDR2 SNEGSKA (reference sequence). The length of the CDR3 is 13 residues. V gave up 0 bases and J gave up 2 bases, with 5 bases separating them. Here the CDR3 reads CSARDPGNQPQHF. The CDR3 DNA sequence: TGCAGTGCTAGAGATCCGGGCAATCAGCCCCAGCATTTT.

The rearrangement uses TRBV6-2 or TRBV6-3 and TRBJ2-3; TRBD2 matches 12 bases. V trimming: 0 bases; J trimming: 2 bases; junction bases outside the gene matches: 6. The CDR3 sequence is 18 residues long. Germline V gene data show CDR1 as MNHEY and CDR2 as SVGEGT. CDR3 region: CASSYSNLAGGNTDTQYF. CDR3 nucleotide sequence: TGTGCCAGCAGTTACTCGAATCTAGCGGGGGGGAACACAGATACGCAGTATTTT.

By sample share, this clonotype is medium-sized. The chain is built from TRBV19 and TRBJ2-7; D possibly uses TRBD1 or TRBD2 (5 bases each). The CDR3 runs 12 residues. Deletions cut 3 bases from V and 2 bases from J, with 5 bases between. CDR1 and CDR2 (germline): LNHDA, SQIVND (reference sequence). DNA for the CDR3: TGTGCCAGTAGTATGGGACCCTACGAGCAGTACTTC. It specifies CASSMGPYEQYF.